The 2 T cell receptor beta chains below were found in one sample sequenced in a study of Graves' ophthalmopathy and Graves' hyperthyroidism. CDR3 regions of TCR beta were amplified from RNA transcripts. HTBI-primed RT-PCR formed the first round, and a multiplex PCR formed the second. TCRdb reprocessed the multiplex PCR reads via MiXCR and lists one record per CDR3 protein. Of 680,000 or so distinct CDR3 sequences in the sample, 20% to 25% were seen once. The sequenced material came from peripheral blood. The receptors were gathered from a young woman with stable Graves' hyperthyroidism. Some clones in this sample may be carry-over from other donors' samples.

The CDR3 reads CATSDPGGSSTDTQYF. CDR3 bases: TGTGCCACCAGTGATCCTGGAGGGTCTAGCACAGATACGCAGTATTTT. The V call is TRBV24-1, the J call TRBJ2-3; D is perhaps TRBD2 (6 bases). The CDR3 is 16 amino acids. V was cut by 3 bases and J by 0 bases, with 12 bases left in between. Germline V lookup: CDR1 KGHDR, CDR2 SFDVKD.

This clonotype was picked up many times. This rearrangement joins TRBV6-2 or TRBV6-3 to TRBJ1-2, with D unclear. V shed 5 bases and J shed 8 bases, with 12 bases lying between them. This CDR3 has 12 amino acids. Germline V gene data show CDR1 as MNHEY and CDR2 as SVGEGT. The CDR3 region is CASSLGPRGYTF. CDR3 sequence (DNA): TGTGCCAGCAGTCTCGGCCCGCGAGGCTACACCTTC.